A selection of T cell receptor beta chains follows, all from one sample in a study of cytotoxic CD8 clonotypes in ibrutinib-treated CLL. Some clones are missing from TCRdb's copy, which holds only in-frame ones; the method was immunoSEQ multiplex PCR. This table holds approximately 32,000 clones, nearly 50% found once. The sequencing used PBMCs, collected before ibrutinib treatment. The receptors shown here come from a human donor with chronic lymphocytic leukemia. Each CDR3 is given with its conserved first and last residue. The order of the fields is V gene, D gene, clone size, CDR3 length, J gene, CDR3 DNA, CDR3 protein. A D gene is named only where the DNA matches it firmly. Where a row states a size, it is once, few, many or the class of an expanded clone; other rows omit it.

v_gene: TRBV7-9
d_gene: TRBD2
abundance: -
len: 14
j_gene: TRBJ2-2
CDR3nt: TGTGCCAGCAGCTCAGCTAGCGGGACCGGGGAGCTGTTTTTT
CDR3aa: CASSSASGTGELFF

v_gene: TRBV5-1
d_gene: -
abundance: few
len: 13
j_gene: TRBJ1-5
CDR3nt: TGCGCCAGCAGGGCTTCAGATAATCAGCCCCAGCATTTT
CDR3aa: CASRASDNQPQHF

v_gene: TRBV14
d_gene: TRBD1
abundance: -
len: 16
j_gene: TRBJ2-7
CDR3nt: TGTGCCAGCAGCCAAGGGGTTGTAGGACAGGGATACGAGCAGTACTTC
CDR3aa: CASSQGVVGQGYEQYF

v_gene: TRBV2
d_gene: -
abundance: -
len: 11
j_gene: TRBJ1-2
CDR3nt: TGTGCCAGCAGAGAGGGCTATGGCTACACCTTC
CDR3aa: CASREGYGYTF

v_gene: TRBV10-3
d_gene: TRBD1
abundance: few
len: 15
j_gene: TRBJ2-7
CDR3nt: TGTGCCATCATGATCATTCACAGGGGCCTATACGAGCAGTACTTC
CDR3aa: CAIMIIHRGLYEQYF

v_gene: TRBV29-1
d_gene: -
abundance: -
len: 12
j_gene: TRBJ1-4
CDR3nt: TGCAGCGTTGTAGCAGGGAAGGAAAAACTGTTTTTT
CDR3aa: CSVVAGKEKLFF

v_gene: TRBV7-2
d_gene: -
abundance: -
len: 14
j_gene: TRBJ2-7
CDR3nt: TGTGCCAGCAAAGCAGGCTTAAGCTCCTACGAGCAGTACTTC
CDR3aa: CASKAGLSSYEQYF

v_gene: TRBV7-3
d_gene: TRBD2
abundance: -
len: 16
j_gene: TRBJ2-1
CDR3nt: TGTGCCAGCAGCTTATCGAGACTAGCGGGACACAATGAGCAGTTCTTC
CDR3aa: CASSLSRLAGHNEQFF

v_gene: TRBV5-6
d_gene: TRBD1
abundance: -
len: 14
j_gene: TRBJ2-5
CDR3nt: TGTGCCAGCATCGAAGGACAGGGGGCAGAGACCCAGTACTTC
CDR3aa: CASIEGQGAETQYF

v_gene: TRBV2
d_gene: -
abundance: -
len: 15
j_gene: TRBJ1-6
CDR3nt: TGTGCCAGCGCAGGCGTGAGCTCCTATAATTCACCCCTCCACTTT
CDR3aa: CASAGVSSYNSPLHF

v_gene: TRBV19
d_gene: TRBD1
abundance: -
len: 15
j_gene: TRBJ1-5
CDR3nt: TGTGCCAGTAGTACATGGACAGGGAGGATCCAGCCCCAGCATTTT
CDR3aa: CASSTWTGRIQPQHF